The 10 T cell receptor beta chains in this list originate from one sample, sequenced in a study of cytomegalovirus exposure and HLA in healthy donors. The PCR was carried out with 60 Vbeta primers and 13 Jbeta primers. Data came from immunoSEQ multiplex PCR; TCRdb stores just in-frame clones and leaves some out. Of approximately 170,000 clones in the sample, 55% to 80% were seen once. Sequencing was performed on PBMCs. These receptors all stem from a young woman in good health and CMV-seropositive.

This chain joins TRBV27 and TRBJ2-7; maybe TRBD2 (6 bases). There are 13 residues in the CDR3. Germline CDR1 is MNHEY and CDR2 is SMNVEV (reference sequence). With 2 bases removed from V and 7 bases from J, the gap between germline ends came to 12 bases. CDR3 protein: CASSLAGSAEQYF. CDR3 sequence (DNA): TGTGCCAGCAGTTTAGCGGGATCCGCGGAGCAGTACTTC.

In DNA, the CDR3 is TGTGCCAGCTCGGAACAGGAGAACTATGGCTACACCTTC. Protein sequence: CASSEQENYGYTF. The chain recombines TRBV18 with TRBJ1-2; maybe TRBD1 (5 bases). Trimming shortened V by 6 bases and J by 2 bases, and 10 bases separated the two germline ends. This CDR3 has 13 amino acids. The germline CDR1 and CDR2 sequences are KGHSH and LQKENI.

This clone appeared a few times. This chain's CDR3 is CASSLGQSSSNYGYTF. For the CDR3, the DNA is TGCGCCAGCAGCTTAGGACAGTCATCATCTAACTATGGCTACACCTTC. The chain employs TRBV5-1 and TRBJ1-2, with D tentatively TRBD1 (6 bases). The CDR3 loop spans 16 amino acids. Trimming left V 2 bases short and J 0 bases short, with 14 bases between. Germline CDR1 is SGHRS and CDR2 is YFSETQ. Using reference TRBV5-1 and TRBJ1-2 for the parts outside the CDR3, the full variable domain is KAGVTQTPRYLIKTRGQQVTLSCSPISGHRSVSWYQQTPGQGLQFLFEYFSETQRNKGNFPGRFSGRQFSNSRSEMNVSTLELGDSALYLCASSLGQSSSNYGYTFGSGTRLTVV.

The chain links TRBV28 to TRBJ2-5; TRBD1 agrees at 9 bases. The closer fit of TRBJ2-7 to the DNA end suggests the J call may be wrong. This CDR3 comprises 15 residues. From germline, CDR1 is MDHEN and CDR2 SYDVKM. The CDR3 sequence is CASSTLGQGSYEQYF. The DNA for the CDR3 is TGTGCCAGCAGTACGTTGGGACAGGGCTCCTACGAGCAGTACTTC.

CDR3: CASSWVGTGVNEQYF. The CDR3 nucleotides read TGTGCCAGCAGCTGGGTTGGCACAGGGGTTAATGAGCAGTACTTC. V usage is TRBV7-8 and J usage is TRBJ2-5; 7 positions agree with TRBD1. J lost 11 bases, V lost 4 bases, and 16 bases had no gene match. This CDR3 is 15 amino acids long. Germline assignment: CDR1 SGHVS and CDR2 FQNEAQ.

This chain uses TRBV7-9 with TRBJ2-5; a possible D gene is TRBD2 (5 bases). The J call is uncertain, as TRBJ2-7 better fits the DNA end. The CDR3 is 14 residues long. In germline, CDR1 is SEHNR, CDR2 FQNEAQ (reference sequence). The CDR3 protein is CASSSDLSTYEQYF. The CDR3 region has the DNA TGTGCCAGCAGCTCGGACTTGAGCACCTACGAGCAGTACTTC.

This rearrangement joins TRBV5-1 to TRBJ1-1; D call uncertain. Trimming cost V 0 bases and J 1 base, with 7 bases left between them. This CDR3 region has 14 residues. Looked up from germline, CDR1 is SGHRS and CDR2 is YFSETQ. CDR3 sequence (DNA): TGCGCCAGCAGCTTGGACTCTGCGAACACTGAAGCTTTCTTT. Amino acid sequence: CASSLDSANTEAFF.

The chain employs TRBV11-2 and TRBJ1-1; possibly TRBD1 for D (5 bases). Germline CDR1 is SGHAT and CDR2 is FQNNGV. The CDR3 contains 13 residues. With 0 bases removed from V and 6 bases from J, the gap between germline ends came to 8 bases. CDR3 nucleotide sequence: TGTGCCAGCAGCTTAGATCAAGGGGCTGAAGCTTTCTTT. Protein product: CASSLDQGAEAFF. Supplemented by reference TRBV11-2 and TRBJ1-1, the full variable domain reads EAGVAQSPRYKIIEKRQSVAFWCNPISGHATLYWYQQILGQGPKLLIQFQNNGVVDDSQLPKDRFSAERLKGVDSTLKIQPAKLEDSAVYLCASSLDQGAEAFFGQGTRLTVV.

The chain employs TRBV7-2 and TRBJ2-3; 8 bases align to TRBD2. J gave up 6 bases and V 5 bases, and 7 bases lay outside the gene matches. The length of the CDR3 is 14 residues. The germline V gene has CDR1 SGHTA and CDR2 FQGNSA. CDR3 DNA: TGTGCCAGCAGCGATTCGCGGGGGGCCGATACGCAGTATTTT. It codes for CASSDSRGADTQYF.

This sequence joins TRBV27 and TRBJ2-1; D perhaps matches TRBD2 (5 bases). The CDR3 runs 11 residues. CDR1 is MNHEY, CDR2 SMNVEV, per germline (reference sequence). V was pared by 8 bases and J by 4 bases, with 6 bases between. CDR3 sequence reads: CASRGYNEQFF. The CDR3 nucleotides are TGTGCCAGCCGAGGGTACAATGAGCAGTTCTTC.